The 23 T cell receptor beta chains presented below share a single source sample, sequenced in a study of T cells in localized non-small cell lung cancer. Libraries were prepared by immunoSEQ multiplex PCR; TCRdb keeps only in-frame clonotypes and omits some of them. This table holds approximately 88,000 clones, just over 90% found once. Source: PBMCs, taken before any cancer treatment. Every receptor here comes from a woman between 35 and 75 years old with stage II squamous cell lung carcinoma.

The CDR3 loop is CALGGGYNEQFF. The CDR3, as DNA: TGTGCCTTAGGGGGGGGTTACAATGAGCAGTTCTTC. The V and J genes are TRBV30 and TRBJ2-1; D may be TRBD2 (7 bases). The CDR3 is 12 amino acids. The ends were cut back, 7 bases at V and 4 bases at J, with 11 bases in the middle. Germline V gene sequence: CDR1 GTSNPN, CDR2 SVGIG (reference sequence).

The V call is TRBV29-1, the J call TRBJ2-1; D may match TRBD1 or TRBD2 (5 bases each). Germline loops: CDR1 SQVTM, CDR2 ANQGSEA. This CDR3 spans 11 amino acids. V was clipped by 4 bases and J by 8 bases, with 9 bases between them. In nucleotides, the CDR3 is TGCAGCGTTGGAGGGACGGATGAGCAGTTCTTC. Amino acid sequence: CSVGGTDEQFF.

The rearrangement links TRBV5-5 to TRBJ1-6; D is unclear. The CDR3 extends over 12 amino acids. Trimming removed 1 base at V and 8 bases at J, with 4 bases between. Germline-derived CDR1 and CDR2 are SGHKS and YYEKEE (reference sequence). In DNA form, the CDR3 reads TGTGCCAGCAGCTTGTCGGATTCACCCCTCCACTTT. It specifies CASSLSDSPLHF.

As regards this clone: Other DNA sequences of this sample code for an identical CDR3. The CDR3 nucleotides read TGTGCCTGGAGTTTCTTGCAGGGAGATGGCTACACCTTC. It translates to CAWSFLQGDGYTF. The chain uses TRBV30 and TRBJ1-2; a weak D match, TRBD1 (5 bases). V gave up 2 bases and J gave up 6 bases, with 13 bases separating them. CDR3 length equals 13 residues. Germline loops: CDR1 GTSNPN, CDR2 SVGIG (reference sequence).

CDR3 coding DNA: TGTGCCAGCAGTGGGACAGATAAACCGCCCCAGCATTTT. Translated, it gives CASSGTDKPPQHF. This chain uses TRBV2 with TRBJ1-5; the D gene is possibly TRBD1 (6 bases). Looked up from germline, CDR1 is SNHLY and CDR2 is FYNNEI. Trimming removed 4 bases at V and 9 bases at J, with 13 bases between. The CDR3 is made up of 13 amino acids. Variable domain in full (rest from reference TRBV2 and TRBJ1-5): EPEVTQTPSHQVTQMGQEVILRCVPISNHLYFYWYRQILGQKVEFLVSFYNNEISEKSEIFDDQFSVERPDGSNFTLKIRSTKLEDSAMYFCASSGTDKPPQHFGDGTRLSIL.

This rearrangement joins TRBV6-5 to TRBJ2-7, with D unclear. From germline, CDR1 is MNHEY and CDR2 SVGAGI. Trimming took off 6 bases at V and 7 bases at J, with 16 bases between the two ends. The CDR3 totals 13 residues. The CDR3 spells CASSRQLFGEQYF. CDR3 sequence (DNA): TGTGCCAGCAGCCGGCAGCTTTTCGGGGAGCAGTACTTC.

This clone showed up just once. The chain is built from TRBV9 and TRBJ2-1, with D unresolved. This CDR3 has 18 amino acids. Germline CDR1 SGDLS, CDR2 YYNGEE. V was shortened by 0 bases and J by 9 bases, with 25 bases between the two germline ends. The DNA for the CDR3 is TGTGCCAGCAGCGTAGGGGTAGGGATGAAGCCATCCTCTGGTGAGCAGTTCTTC. It encodes CASSVGVGMKPSSGEQFF.

The rearrangement joins TRBV11-3 to TRBJ2-7, with 7 bases aligning to TRBD2. The V gene's germline CDR1 is SGHNT and CDR2 YENEEA. CDR3 length equals 15 residues. V shed 5 bases, J shed 1 base, and the junction held 8 bases outside the gene matches. DNA of the CDR3: TGTGCCAGCAGCCCCCGAGCGGGATATTCCTACGAGCAGTACTTC. This sequence encodes CASSPRAGYSYEQYF. The full variable domain, in which reference TRBV11-3 and TRBJ2-7 provide the parts outside the CDR3, is EAGVVQSPRYKIIEKKQPVAFWCNPISGHNTLYWYLQNLGQGPELLIRYENEEAVDDSQLPKDRFSAERLKGVDSTLKIQPAELGDSAVYLCASSPRAGYSYEQYFGPGTRLTVT.

A single count supports this clone. The chain uses TRBV10-2 and TRBJ1-1; 7 bases match TRBD1. The germline gives CDR1 WSHSY, CDR2 SAAADI. This CDR3 region has 13 residues. V was clipped by 6 bases and J by 3 bases; unmatched bases: 4. The chain's CDR3 is CASRITGDTEAFF. The DNA of the CDR3 is TGCGCCAGCAGAATCACAGGGGACACTGAAGCTTTCTTT.

The chain recombines TRBV6-1 with TRBJ1-5; 7 bases align to TRBD1. The junction had 5 bases not matched to a gene; V was cut back by 5 bases and J by 4 bases. This CDR3 comprises 14 residues. Germline CDR1 and CDR2: MNHNS and SASEGT. The CDR3 DNA is TGTGCCAGCAGTTTCAGGGGGGGGAATCAGCCCCAGCATTTT. Amino acids: CASSFRGGNQPQHF.

The V and J genes are TRBV6-1 and TRBJ1-1, with 7 bases matching TRBD1. CDR1 is MNHNS and CDR2 is SASEGT in the germline V gene. The trim removed 4 bases at V and 1 base at J, leaving 6 bases unmatched. The CDR3 length is 15 residues. CDR3 nucleotides: TGTGCCAGCAGTGGACAGGGTAAGGCGAACACTGAAGCTTTCTTT. This gives the protein CASSGQGKANTEAFF.

The V call is TRBV5-4, the J call TRBJ1-2, with no clear D. Trimming cost V 1 base and J 4 bases, with 11 bases left between them. This CDR3 has 14 amino acids. In germline, CDR1 is SGHNT, CDR2 YYREEE (reference sequence). CDR3 region: CASSLSTGGYGYTF. In nucleotides, the CDR3 is TGTGCCAGCAGCTTGTCCACCGGAGGCTATGGCTACACCTTC. Full variable domain (outside the CDR3, taken from reference TRBV5-4 and TRBJ1-2): ETGVTQSPTHLIKTRGQQVTLRCSSQSGHNTVSWYQQALGQGPQFIFQYYREEENGRGNFPPRFSGLQFPNYSSELNVNALELDDSALYLCASSLSTGGYGYTFGSGTRLTVV.

The genes are TRBV5-4 and TRBJ2-7; maybe TRBD1 (6 bases). This CDR3 contains 14 residues. CDR1 is SGHNT, CDR2 YYREEE, per germline (reference sequence). The V end lost 4 bases, the J end lost 6 bases, and 17 bases lay between the germline ends. The CDR3 loop reads CASSGRVRGSEQYF. CDR3 nucleotides: TGTGCCAGCAGCGGCCGGGTTAGGGGGTCCGAGCAGTACTTC.

This clone was seen only once. The rearrangement links TRBV5-5 to TRBJ2-7, with D possibly matching TRBD1 (5 bases). The CDR3 has 15 amino acids. Germline V lookup: CDR1 SGHKS, CDR2 YYEKEE (reference sequence). The V and J ends lost 0 bases and 1 base respectively, with 11 bases between them. CDR3 coding DNA: TGTGCCAGCAGCTTGGTCCGTCCAGGGTCCTACGAGCAGTACTTC. Translating it yields CASSLVRPGSYEQYF.

The chain has TRBV14 and TRBJ1-2; possible D gene TRBD1, 5 bases. The V end lost 1 base, the J end lost 8 bases, and 17 bases lay between the germline ends. CDR1 SGHDN and CDR2 FVKESK come from the germline V gene. This CDR3 contains 15 residues. This CDR3 reads CASSQGSAPGGGYTF. Here the CDR3 DNA reads TGTGCCAGCAGCCAAGGGTCTGCCCCTGGGGGGGGCTACACCTTC.

V is TRBV7-2 and J is TRBJ2-7, with 8 nucleotides matching TRBD2. Germline V lookup: CDR1 SGHTA, CDR2 FQGNSA. Trimming cost V 4 bases and J 2 bases; bases outside gene matches: 4. The CDR3 runs 14 residues. CDR3 protein: CASSSGLVPYEQYF. CDR3 DNA: TGTGCCAGCAGCTCGGGACTAGTTCCCTACGAGCAGTACTTC.

J is TRBJ2-7 and V is TRBV6-1; no definite D call. Trimming pared 2 bases from V and 5 bases from J, leaving 16 bases between. In germline, CDR1 is MNHNS, CDR2 SASEGT. The CDR3 has 15 residues. As DNA, the CDR3 is TGTGCCAGCAGTGAAATTGTCAGCAACCCTAACGAGCAGTACTTC. Protein product: CASSEIVSNPNEQYF.

The rearrangement links TRBV5-1 to TRBJ2-7; 9 bases line up with TRBD1. The CDR3 is 16 residues long. Germline CDR1 SGHRS, CDR2 YFSETQ. J was trimmed by 1 base and V by 3 bases; bases with no gene match: 8. The CDR3 reads CASSSRTGAGSYEQYF. CDR3 DNA: TGCGCCAGCAGCTCAAGGACAGGGGCAGGGTCCTACGAGCAGTACTTC.

The CDR3 coding sequence is TGTGCCAGCAGTTTATTGGGTGGGGCCCTCCACTTT. It translates to CASSLLGGALHF. V and J are TRBV28 and TRBJ1-6; no clear D. Germline-derived CDR1 and CDR2 are MDHEN and SYDVKM. With 1 base removed from V and 14 bases from J, the gap between germline ends came to 9 bases. The CDR3 consists of 12 residues.

V and J are TRBV2 and TRBJ1-2, with a tentative D call TRBD1 (6 bases). The V and J ends lost 9 bases and 2 bases respectively, with 10 bases between them. CDR1 and CDR2 (germline): SNHLY, FYNNEI. The CDR3 spans 12 residues. The CDR3 DNA is TGTGCCAGGCTTACAGGGAACTATGGCTACACCTTC. Protein: CARLTGNYGYTF.

This chain connects TRBV7-8 to TRBJ2-7; D is perhaps TRBD1 (5 bases). The CDR3 contains 15 residues. Trimming shortened V by 7 bases and J by 6 bases, and 22 bases separated the two germline ends. CDR1 is SGHVS and CDR2 is FQNEAQ in the germline V gene. In DNA form, the CDR3 reads TGTGCCAGCACCTACTCCGGACAATCCCAAAGCGAGCAGTACTTC. Its translation is CASTYSGQSQSEQYF.

The count of this clone is one. V usage is TRBV5-6 and J usage is TRBJ2-7; TRBD1 is a possible D gene (6 bases). Germline V gene sequence: CDR1 SGHDT, CDR2 YYEEEE. The CDR3 sequence is 13 residues long. Trimming took 4 bases from V and 9 from J, leaving 17 bases between them. CDR3 bases: TGTGCCAGCAGCCCGGGGTCAGGACAGCCGCAGTACTTC. Translating it yields CASSPGSGQPQYF.

The chain links TRBV10-3 to TRBJ1-3; D ambiguous. V was clipped by 6 bases and J by 2 bases, with 2 bases between them. CDR1 and CDR2 (germline): ENHRY, SYGVKD. CDR3 length equals 11 residues. CDR3 protein: CAIRAGNTIYF. The CDR3 bases are TGTGCCATCAGGGCTGGAAACACCATATATTTT.